The 20 T cell receptor beta chains presented below share a single source sample, sequenced in a study of blood T cells in healthy people across ages. With a J-beta primer mix and a sample-barcoded 5' primer, a second PCR ran about 7 to 12 cycles. TCRdb used MiXCR to reprocess the 5' RACE reads, holding one entry per CDR3 protein. The sample shows around 940,000 distinct CDR3 sequences, roughly 51% of them seen only once. The sequencing sample was made of blood. The receptors were gathered from a woman aged 60-75 years in good health.

This rearrangement joins TRBV19 to TRBJ2-2; D might be TRBD1 (5 bases). V dropped 2 bases and J dropped 4 bases, with 11 bases sitting between them. The CDR3 has 15 amino acids. CDR1 and CDR2 (germline): LNHDA, SQIVND (reference sequence). CDR3 protein: CASSIQNRFTGELFF. In nucleotides, the CDR3 is TGTGCCAGTAGTATACAAAACAGGTTCACCGGGGAGCTGTTTTTT.

CDR3 nucleotide sequence: TGTGCCAGCATGGAAGGGCGAAAGACCCAGTACTTC. It is translated as CASMEGRKTQYF. The genes are TRBV2 and TRBJ2-5; D is unclear. Between the trimmed V and J ends, which lost 7 bases and 6 bases, there was a span of 12 bases. Germline CDR1 SNHLY, CDR2 FYNNEI. The CDR3 is made up of 12 amino acids.

This clonotype was observed a handful of times. The chain recombines TRBV5-1 with TRBJ2-3; D ambiguous. The V gene's germline CDR1 is SGHRS and CDR2 YFSETQ. V lost 4 bases and J lost 1, with 10 bases in between. This CDR3 has 14 residues. DNA of the CDR3: TGCGCCAGCAGCCCTTTTTACGGCACAGATACGCAGTATTTT. Translation: CASSPFYGTDTQYF.

About this clonotype: The CDR3 carries no conserved terminal phenylalanine or tryptophan, so it likely arises from a read error. Because the CDR3's place on the DNA is in doubt, the DNA is left out and the CDR3 is given as listed by TCRdb. The gene calls are TRBV12-3 or TRBV12-4 and TRBJ2-5; the listed D gene, TRBD2, was not tested against the DNA. Including both end residues, the CDR3 is 15 amino acids long. The CDR3 sequence is CASSSGGYHGYTFGS.

The gene calls are TRBV12-3 or TRBV12-4 and TRBJ2-7; D ambiguous. Trimming removed 3 bases at V and 3 bases at J, with 9 bases between. CDR3 length: 13 amino acids. The CDR3 sequence: CASSFASGYEQYF. As DNA, the CDR3 is TGTGCCAGCAGTTTCGCATCCGGCTACGAGCAGTACTTC.

This chain links TRBV7-2 with TRBJ2-7, with D possibly matching TRBD1 (5 bases). Germline V lookup: CDR1 SGHTA, CDR2 FQGNSA. The CDR3 spans 15 residues. V gave up 5 bases and J gave up 3 bases, with 17 bases separating them. The DNA of the CDR3 is TGTGCCAGCAGCCTCAATGGGGCCCCGGACTACGAGCAGTACTTC. The encoded protein is CASSLNGAPDYEQYF.

This clonotype was seen repeatedly, ten times or more. V usage is TRBV7-9 and J usage is TRBJ2-6, with D tentatively TRBD1 or TRBD2 (5 bases each). V shed 5 bases and J shed 0 bases, with 17 bases lying between them. CDR1 is SEHNR and CDR2 is FQNEAQ in the germline V gene (reference sequence). CDR3 length: 18 amino acids. This CDR3 is CASSRAVGASSGANVLTF. Written as DNA, the CDR3 is TGTGCCAGCAGCCGGGCCGTCGGGGCCTCCTCTGGGGCCAACGTCCTGACTTTC.

The rearrangement uses TRBV7-2 and TRBJ2-1; 11 nucleotides align to TRBD2. The germline V gene has CDR1 SGHTA and CDR2 FQGNSA. CDR3 length equals 16 residues. V was clipped by 1 base and J by 7 bases; unmatched bases: 6. The DNA of the CDR3 is TGTGCCAGCAGCTTAGATGGGCTAGCGGGAGGAAATGAGCAGTTCTTC. Translating gives CASSLDGLAGGNEQFF. Full variable domain (missing parts from reference TRBV7-2 and TRBJ2-1): GAGVSQSPSNKVTEKGKDVELRCDPISGHTALYWYRQSLGQGLEFLIYFQGNSAPDKSGLPSDRFSAERTGGSVSTLTIQRTQQEDSAVYLCASSLDGLAGGNEQFFGPGTRLTVL.

The rearrangement uses TRBV5-1 and TRBJ2-1; a possible D gene is TRBD1 (6 bases). The V gene lost 3 bases and the J gene lost 6 bases, with 10 bases spanning the gap. The CDR3 is made up of 13 amino acids. The germline gives CDR1 SGHRS, CDR2 YFSETQ. Written as DNA, the CDR3 is TGCGCCAGCAGCTCAACACAGGGCAATGAGCAGTTCTTC. It translates to CASSSTQGNEQFF.

This clonotype was seen only a few times. The CDR3 is CSATMGLAGAREQYF. As DNA, the CDR3 is TGCAGTGCCACTATGGGACTAGCGGGAGCAAGGGAGCAGTACTTC. The gene calls are TRBV20-1 and TRBJ2-4; 14 nucleotides line up with TRBD2. Trimming cost V 6 bases and J 13 bases; bases outside gene matches: 14. The CDR3 is made up of 15 amino acids. Germline CDR1 is DFQATT and CDR2 is SNEGSKA (reference sequence).

This chain uses TRBV3-1 with TRBJ1-2, with D hard to call. The length of the CDR3 is 15 residues. Between the trimmed V and J ends, which lost 3 bases and 4 bases, there was a span of 15 bases. Germline V CDR1 and CDR2: LGHDT, YNNKEL (reference sequence). CDR3 sequence: CASSQGWRSIYGYTF. The CDR3 DNA follows: TGTGCCAGCAGCCAGGGATGGAGGAGTATCTATGGCTACACCTTC. The full variable domain, with the rest looked up from reference TRBV3-1 and TRBJ1-2, is DTAVSQTPKYLVTQMGNDKSIKCEQNLGHDTMYWYKQDSKKFLKIMFSYNNKELIINETVPNRFSPKSPDKAHLNLHINSLELGDSAVYFCASSQGWRSIYGYTFGSGTRLTVV.

This clonotype was counted a few times. The rearrangement links TRBV4-1 to TRBJ1-4; D is unresolved. The CDR3 is 13 residues long. Germline V gene sequence: CDR1 MGHRA, CDR2 YSYEKL. V was pared by 4 bases and J by 4 bases, with 7 bases between. The CDR3 loop is CASSLSINEKLFF. CDR3 bases: TGCGCCAGCAGCCTTAGTATTAATGAAAAACTGTTTTTT.

This clonotype has a handful of counts. The rearrangement uses TRBV27 and TRBJ1-2; D gene uncertain. Per the germline V gene, CDR1 is MNHEY and CDR2 is SMNVEV (reference sequence). The V gene lost 5 bases and the J gene lost 2 bases, with 9 bases spanning the gap. This CDR3 region has 13 residues. The CDR3 reads CASSPRRNYGYTF. Written as DNA, the CDR3 is TGTGCCAGCAGTCCCCGACGGAACTATGGCTACACCTTC.

This chain connects TRBV20-1 to TRBJ2-5; a possible D gene is TRBD2 (6 bases). Germline CDR1 and CDR2: DFQATT and SNEGSKA (reference sequence). The CDR3 totals 13 residues. V was trimmed by 3 bases and J by 5 bases, leaving 13 bases between them. Here the CDR3 DNA reads TGCAGTGCTAGTAGCCGGGGGAGGGAGACCCAGTACTTC. This codes for CSASSRGRETQYF.

This clonotype was detected once. The chain is built from TRBV20-1 and TRBJ2-5; weak D call: TRBD1 (6 bases). V was trimmed by 8 bases and J by 2 bases, leaving 15 bases between them. Germline assignment: CDR1 DFQATT and CDR2 SNEGSKA (reference sequence). This CDR3 is 13 amino acids long. CDR3 amino acids: CSRSRTAQETQYF. In DNA form, the CDR3 reads TGCAGTAGGAGTAGGACAGCTCAAGAGACCCAGTACTTC.

V gene TRBV7-2 combines with J gene TRBJ2-7, with 10 bases aligning to TRBD1. Germline V gene sequence: CDR1 SGHTA, CDR2 FQGNSA. J was trimmed by 4 bases and V by 3 bases; bases with no gene match: 12. This CDR3 has 17 amino acids. This CDR3 reads CASSFITGQGFRYEQYF. For the CDR3, the DNA is TGTGCCAGCAGCTTCATTACGGGACAGGGGTTTCGGTACGAGCAGTACTTC.

The V and J genes are TRBV5-1 and TRBJ2-5, with TRBD2 identical over 9 bases. The J call may be in error: the DNA end matches TRBJ2-1 better. The germline V gene has CDR1 SGHRS and CDR2 YFSETQ. The CDR3 extends over 17 amino acids. CDR3 region: CASSLLGGRANQETQFF. As DNA, the CDR3 is TGCGCCAGCAGCTTGTTAGGCGGGAGGGCCAACCAAGAGACCCAGTTCTTC.

The gene calls are TRBV5-1 and TRBJ1-2; no reliable D call. Between the trimmed V and J ends, which lost 3 bases and 0 bases, there was a span of 9 bases. This CDR3 has 14 residues. The germline V gene encodes CDR1 SGHRS and CDR2 YFSETQ. The CDR3 nucleotides are TGCGCCAGCAGCTATGCGACGGCTAACTATGGCTACACCTTC. Encoded protein: CASSYATANYGYTF.

This clonotype was seen more than once but under ten times. This sequence joins TRBV10-3 and TRBJ1-5; D call uncertain. From germline, CDR1 is ENHRY and CDR2 SYGVKD. Trimming took 3 bases from V and 5 from J, leaving 8 bases between them. The CDR3 covers 13 residues. The DNA for the CDR3 is TGTGCCATCAGTGATAGTAAGGATCAGCCCCAGCATTTT. Translating gives CAISDSKDQPQHF.

The V and J genes are TRBV6-2 or TRBV6-3 and TRBJ2-7; 7 bases agree with TRBD1. The CDR3 extends over 14 amino acids. Trimming cost V 6 bases and J 4 bases; bases outside gene matches: 9. CDR1 and CDR2 (germline): MNHEY, SVGEGT. The CDR3 coding sequence is TGTGCCAGCAGAACCAGACGGACAGGATACGAGCAGTACTTC. It translates to CASRTRRTGYEQYF.